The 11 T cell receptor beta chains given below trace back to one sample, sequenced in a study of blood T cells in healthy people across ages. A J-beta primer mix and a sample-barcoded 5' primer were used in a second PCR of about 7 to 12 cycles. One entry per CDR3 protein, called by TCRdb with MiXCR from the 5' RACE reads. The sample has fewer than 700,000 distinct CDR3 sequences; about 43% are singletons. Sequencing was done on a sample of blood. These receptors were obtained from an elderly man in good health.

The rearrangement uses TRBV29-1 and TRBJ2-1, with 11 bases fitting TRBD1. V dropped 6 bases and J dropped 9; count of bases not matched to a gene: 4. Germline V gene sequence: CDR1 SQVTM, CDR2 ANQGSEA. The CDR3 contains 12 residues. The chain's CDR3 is CSVGQGAGEQFF. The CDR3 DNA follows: TGCAGCGTCGGACAGGGGGCAGGTGAGCAGTTCTTC.

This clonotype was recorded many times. In DNA form, the CDR3 reads TGCAGCGTACCGGACAGGGGTGTTGAGACCCAGTACTTC. Protein: CSVPDRGVETQYF. The chain combines TRBV29-1 with TRBJ2-5, with 9 bases aligning to TRBD1. The CDR3 extends over 13 amino acids. Trimming at V came to 6 bases and at J to 5 bases, leaving 7 bases not matched to a gene. CDR1 is SQVTM, CDR2 ANQGSEA, per germline.

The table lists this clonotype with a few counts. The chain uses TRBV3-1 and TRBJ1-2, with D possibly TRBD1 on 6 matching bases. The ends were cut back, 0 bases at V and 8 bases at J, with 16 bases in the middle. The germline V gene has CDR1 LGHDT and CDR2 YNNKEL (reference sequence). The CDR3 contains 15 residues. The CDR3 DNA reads TGTGCCAGCAGCCAAGATTTCACAGGGATGAAGGGCTACACCTTC. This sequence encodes CASSQDFTGMKGYTF.

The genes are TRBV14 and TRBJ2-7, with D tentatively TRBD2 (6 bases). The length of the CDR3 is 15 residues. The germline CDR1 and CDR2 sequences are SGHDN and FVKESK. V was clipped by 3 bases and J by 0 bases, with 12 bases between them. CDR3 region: CASSHLWGVSYEQYF. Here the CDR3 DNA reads TGTGCCAGCAGCCACCTCTGGGGGGTCTCCTACGAGCAGTACTTC. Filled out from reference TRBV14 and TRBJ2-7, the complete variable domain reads EAGVTQFPSHSVIEKGQTVTLRCDPISGHDNLYWYRRVMGKEIKFLLHFVKESKQDESGMPNNRFLAERTGGTYSTLKVQPAELEDSGVYFCASSHLWGVSYEQYFGPGTRLTVT.

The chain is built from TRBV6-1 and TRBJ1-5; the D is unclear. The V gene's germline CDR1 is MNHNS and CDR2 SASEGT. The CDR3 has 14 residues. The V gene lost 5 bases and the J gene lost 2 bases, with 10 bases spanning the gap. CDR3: CASSPVEGNQPQHF. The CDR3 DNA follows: TGTGCCAGCAGTCCGGTTGAGGGCAATCAGCCCCAGCATTTT.

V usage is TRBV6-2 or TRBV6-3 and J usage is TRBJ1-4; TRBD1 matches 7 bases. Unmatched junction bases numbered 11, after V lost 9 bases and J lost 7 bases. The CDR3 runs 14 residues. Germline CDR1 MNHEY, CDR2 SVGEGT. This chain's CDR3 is CASTAQGNAEKLFF. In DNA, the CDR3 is TGTGCCAGTACCGCACAGGGGAACGCTGAAAAACTGTTTTTT.

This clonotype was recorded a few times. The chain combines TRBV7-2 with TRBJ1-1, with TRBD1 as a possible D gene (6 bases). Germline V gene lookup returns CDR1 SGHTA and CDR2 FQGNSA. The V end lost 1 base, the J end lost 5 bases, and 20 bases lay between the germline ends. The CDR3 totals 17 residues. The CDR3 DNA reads TGTGCCAGCAGCTTAGAGGTGTGGGGGGGCGCGGGGACTGAAGCTTTCTTT. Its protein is CASSLEVWGGAGTEAFF.

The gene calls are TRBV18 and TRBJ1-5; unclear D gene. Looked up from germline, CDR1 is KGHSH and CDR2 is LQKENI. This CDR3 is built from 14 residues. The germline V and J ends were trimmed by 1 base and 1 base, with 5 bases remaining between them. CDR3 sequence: CASSPLPSNQPQHF. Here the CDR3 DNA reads TGTGCCAGCTCACCACTACCAAGCAATCAGCCCCAGCATTTT.

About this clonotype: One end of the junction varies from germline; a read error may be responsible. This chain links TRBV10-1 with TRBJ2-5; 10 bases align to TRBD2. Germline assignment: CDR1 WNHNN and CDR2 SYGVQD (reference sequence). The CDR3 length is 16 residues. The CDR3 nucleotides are TGCGCCAGCAGTGAGAGTCTAGCGGGAGCTGGGGAGATCCAGTACTTC. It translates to CASSESLAGAGEIQYF.

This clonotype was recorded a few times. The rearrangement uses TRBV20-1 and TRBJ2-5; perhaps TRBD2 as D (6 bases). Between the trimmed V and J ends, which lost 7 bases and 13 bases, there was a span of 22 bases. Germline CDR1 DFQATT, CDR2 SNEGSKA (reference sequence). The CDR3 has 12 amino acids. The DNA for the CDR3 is TGCAGTGTTGGAGGGAGAGGTGGGCTTTTGTACTTC. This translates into CSVGGRGGLLYF.

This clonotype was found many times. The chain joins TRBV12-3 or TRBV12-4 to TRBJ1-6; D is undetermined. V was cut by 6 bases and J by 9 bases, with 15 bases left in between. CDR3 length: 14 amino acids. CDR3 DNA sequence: TGTGCCAGCAGCGTGGGATCTCTAAGTTCACCCCTCCACTTT. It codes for CASSVGSLSSPLHF.